This T cell receptor beta chain was recovered during a study of shared clonotypes between healthy human individuals. Using immunoSEQ multiplex PCR, the repertoire was profiled, and TCRdb retains in-frame clones only, with some absent. Of approximately 350,000 clones in the sample, around 96% were seen once. CDR1 is SGHRS and CDR2 is YFSETQ in the germline V gene. With 5 bases clipped from V and 5 bases from J, the junction kept 6 bases outside the gene matches. The CDR3 sequence is 15 residues long. The V gene is TRBV5-1, the J gene TRBJ2-1, with 11 bases aligning to TRBD2. The sequencing sample was made of memory CD8+ T cells sorted from blood. Subset: CD45RO+ cells pooled with CCR7-negative TemRA cells. This receptor was obtained from a man aged 25-45 years in good health. The CDR3 DNA is TGCGCCAGCAGTTCCGGGACTAGCGGTAACAATGAGCAGTTCTTC. Its translation: CASSSGTSGNNEQFF.